This T cell receptor (beta chain) appears in the sequencing data of a study of cytomegalovirus exposure and HLA in healthy donors. Measured with immunoSEQ multiplex PCR; TCRdb has only the in-frame clones, and not every one. The repertoire holds 160,000 or so clones, approximately 89% seen once, with 2% to 3% in the top ten. The clonotype originates from a man aged 18 to 29 in good health and CMV-seropositive. Specimen: PBMCs.

In DNA form, the CDR3 reads TGTGCCAGCAGCTTGGATAGGGGCTCTGGGGCCAACGTCCTGACTTTC. Translated: CASSLDRGSGANVLTF. This chain connects TRBV5-6 to TRBJ2-6; possibly TRBD1 for D (5 bases). The germline V gene has CDR1 SGHDT and CDR2 YYEEEE. The V end was cut by 0 bases, the J end by 0 bases, with 7 bases between. CDR3 length: 16 residues.